The present T cell receptor beta chain was sequenced within a study of cytomegalovirus exposure and HLA in healthy donors. For the study at large: A prior study identified 110 million or so unique TCR beta sequences from some 180 million T cells. Study-level findings and limits: Specific recognition of CMV antigens was confirmed in vitro for a few chains (all CMV-associated). Later on, analysis showed that most CMV-associated TCR beta chains appeared to be HLA-restricted. A later examination showed that TCR association rates differed by HLA locus, with DRB1 most and HLA-C fewest.

PCR amplification relied on 60 Vbeta primers (plus 13 Jbeta primers). The table came from immunoSEQ multiplex PCR; TCRdb's copy has only in-frame clones and leaves some out. Among 95,000 to 130,000 clones listed, about 86% were seen once. J was trimmed by 5 bases and V by 4 bases; bases with no gene match: 3. The CDR3 consists of 14 residues. Germline V gene sequence: CDR1 SEHNR, CDR2 FQNEAQ (reference sequence). Regarding this clone: Its antigen is unknown.

The specimen sequenced was PBMCs. The V and J genes are TRBV7-9 and TRBJ2-3; 10 nucleotides line up with TRBD1. The source of this sequence is a woman aged 25 to 39 in good health and CMV-seronegative. The CDR3 sequence: CASSSGQGQDTQYF. The CDR3 region has the DNA TGTGCCAGCAGCTCGGGACAGGGGCAAGATACGCAGTATTTT.